This T cell receptor (beta chain) was documented in a study of cytomegalovirus exposure and HLA in healthy donors. With 0 bases removed from V and 7 bases from J, the gap between germline ends came to 17 bases. Germline-derived CDR1 and CDR2 are SGDLS and YYNGEE. The CDR3 runs 15 residues. Amplification used 60 Vbeta primers and 13 Jbeta primers. Study processing details: Around 12 million of 75 million to 85 million unique TCR beta chains were shared, per a later count. Sequencing was performed with immunoSEQ multiplex PCR; in TCRdb, only in-frame clones are kept and a portion is missing. V, J and clone size are those of that table, while D and trimming were read from the DNA. Counted here are some 140,000 clones, around three fifths occurring once; the ten biggest clones make up roughly 2.5%.

This clonotype originated in a woman between 35 and 50 years old in good health and CMV-seronegative. The sequencing input was PBMCs. The chain employs TRBV9 and TRBJ2-7; D is possibly TRBD2 (5 bases). The CDR3 protein is CASSVEGGGSVEQYF. For the CDR3, the DNA is TGTGCCAGCAGCGTAGAAGGAGGAGGCTCAGTGGAGCAGTACTTC.